These T cell receptor beta chains were read from a single sample in a study of blood T cell repertoires in COVID-19. Profiled with immunoSEQ multiplex PCR; TCRdb holds only in-frame clones, not every one. The sample carries fewer than 120,000 clones, almost 80% recorded once. What was sequenced was peripheral blood. Receptor source: a woman of 80 years or more with active or convalescent COVID-19. Each CDR3 is given with its conserved first and last residue. The D gene is left open where the match is weak. The size field is filled for only some rows; it gives once, few, many or a size class.

>-|TRBJ2-5|TRBD1|TRBV14
TGTGCCAGCAGCCAAGGACCGCCGGGACAGGGGGCGGGAGAGACCCAGTACTTC
CASSQGPPGQGAGETQYF
>-|TRBJ2-1|-|TRBV11-2
TGTGCCAGCAGCTTACGAGCGGCCTACAATGAGCAGTTCTTC
CASSLRAAYNEQFF
>-|TRBJ2-5|-|TRBV18
TGTGCCAGCTCACGGGAAAGGGGTGAGACCCAGTACTTC
CASSRERGETQYF
>-|TRBJ1-1|TRBD1|TRBV18
TGTGCCAGCTCACCGACAGGGGGAGATGACACTGAAGCTTTCTTT
CASSPTGGDDTEAFF
>-|TRBJ2-1|TRBD2|TRBV7-2
TGTGCCAGCAGCTTGACTAGCGGGAGCCGTGAGCAGTTCTTC
CASSLTSGSREQFF
>-|TRBJ1-4|-|TRBV2
TGTGCCAGCCGGAGACAGTTTAATGAAAAACTGTTTTTT
CASRRQFNEKLFF
>-|TRBJ2-1|-|TRBV4-1
TGCGCCAGCAGCCTGACTCTGACGACTTACAATGAGCAGTTCTTC
CASSLTLTTYNEQFF
>-|TRBJ2-2|TRBD2|TRBV7-7
TGTGCTAGCAGCTTAACGGTTAGCGGGAGGGCTGATCGGTACACCGGGGAGCTGTTTTTT
CASSLTVSGRADRYTGELFF
>-|TRBJ2-3|-|TRBV12-3/TRBV12-4
TGTGCCAGCAGACCCTCGGGCACAGATACGCAGTATTTT
CASRPSGTDTQYF
>-|TRBJ2-7|TRBD1|TRBV4-2
TGTGCCAGCAGCCAAGGACAGGGCCTTAGTGACGAGCAGTACTTC
CASSQGQGLSDEQYF
>-|TRBJ2-7|TRBD1|TRBV6-1
TGTGCCAGCAGTGAAGGCAGGGGGCGCAACGAGCAGTACTTC
CASSEGRGRNEQYF
>-|TRBJ1-1|TRBD1|TRBV19
TGTGCCAGTAGTAAGCAGGGGGCACGGTTCACTGAAGCTTTCTTT
CASSKQGARFTEAFF
>once|TRBJ2-1|-|TRBV5-1
TGCGCCAGCAGGGAAGTAGCGACCTACAATGAGCAGTTCTTC
CASREVATYNEQFF
>-|TRBJ2-1|TRBD2|TRBV18
TGTGCCAGCTCACCCCGGACTAGCGGGGGGGCCTCCTACAATGAGCAGTTCTTC
CASSPRTSGGASYNEQFF
>-|TRBJ2-5|-|TRBV4-2
TGTGCCAGCAGCCAAGGAGGAGAGACCCAGTACTTC
CASSQGGETQYF
>-|TRBJ2-3|TRBD2|TRBV29-1
TGCAGCGTTGACGGGACTAGCGGGAGAACAGATACGCAGTATTTT
CSVDGTSGRTDTQYF
>once|TRBJ1-2|TRBD1|TRBV19
TGTGCCAGTAGTATAATGCAGGGGGGCAATGGCTACACCTTC
CASSIMQGGNGYTF
>-|TRBJ1-5|TRBD1|TRBV28
TGTGCCAGCAGTTTATGGTTGGGACAGGGAAGACAGCCCCAGCATTTT
CASSLWLGQGRQPQHF
>-|TRBJ1-4|-|TRBV28
TGTGCCAGCCGAGGTTGGCAACCAACTAATGAAAAACTGTTTTTT
CASRGWQPTNEKLFF
>-|TRBJ2-1|-|TRBV29-1
TGCAGCGCCCTGGGACAAGCCTACAATGAGCAGTTCTTC
CSALGQAYNEQFF
>-|TRBJ2-3|-|TRBV7-3
TGTGCCAGCAGCCCCCAGGACTCTTCAGATACGCAGTATTTT
CASSPQDSSDTQYF
>-|TRBJ2-7|-|TRBV7-2
TGTGCCAGCAGCTTAGCCCTGGACAGAAGCGAGCAGTACTTC
CASSLALDRSEQYF
>-|TRBJ2-2|TRBD1|TRBV7-2
TGTGCCAGCAGAACGCCGGGACAGGGGGGCGGGGAGCTGTTTTTT
CASRTPGQGGGELFF
>-|TRBJ1-5|-|TRBV28
TGTGCCAGCAGCCCCCAACAGGGAATTGGCAATCAGCCCCAGCATTTT
CASSPQQGIGNQPQHF
>-|TRBJ2-1|TRBD2|TRBV19
TGTGCCAGTAGTATAGATCGACTAGCGGGAGGTCCCTTCTACAATGAGCAGTTCTTC
CASSIDRLAGGPFYNEQFF
>-|TRBJ1-3|TRBD1|TRBV28
TGTGCCAGCGCGACAGGGGGTTTAGGAAACACCATATATTTT
CASATGGLGNTIYF
>-|TRBJ2-1|-|TRBV7-9
TGTGCCAGCACCTCGGACAGCTCCTACAATGAGCAGTTCTTC
CASTSDSSYNEQFF
>few|TRBJ2-1|-|TRBV20-1
TGCAGTGCTAGTACAGGGGCGGGAGGCCCCTACAATGAGCAGTTCTTC
CSASTGAGGPYNEQFF
>-|TRBJ2-5|TRBD1|TRBV18
TGTGCCAGCTCACTTACGGGACAGGCCATAGAGACCCAGTACTTC
CASSLTGQAIETQYF
>-|TRBJ2-5|TRBD1|TRBV6-1
TGTGCCAGCAGTGAGGGACAGGGGGCGCGGACCCAGTACTTC
CASSEGQGARTQYF
>-|TRBJ1-2|-|TRBV2
TGTGCCAGCAGTGGGACAGCCAACTATGGCTACACCTTC
CASSGTANYGYTF
>-|TRBJ1-1|TRBD1|TRBV28
TGTGCCAGCAGTAGGAGGGGGCGAGAGGAAGCTTTCTTT
CASSRRGREEAFF
>-|TRBJ1-2|-|TRBV2
TGTGCCAGCACCCAAGGGCGGGCTAACTATGGCTACACCTTC
CASTQGRANYGYTF
>-|TRBJ2-5|-|TRBV5-1
TGCGCCAGCAGCTTGGGCCCGGGGATCCAAGAGACCCAGTACTTC
CASSLGPGIQETQYF
>-|TRBJ2-3|-|TRBV6-5
TGTGCCAGCAGTACTAGGGAGCCTACAGATACGCAGTATTTT
CASSTREPTDTQYF
>-|TRBJ2-7|TRBD2|TRBV5-1
TGCGCCAGCAGCCCCCTAGCGGGAACCTCCTACGAGCAGTACTTC
CASSPLAGTSYEQYF
>few|TRBJ1-1|TRBD1|TRBV11-2
TGTGCCAGCAGCTTAAGCGGGACAGGGGCCGAAGCTTTCTTT
CASSLSGTGAEAFF
>-|TRBJ2-1|-|TRBV18
TGTGCCAGCGAACGGGCTAGCGACTCCTACAATGAGCAGTTCTTC
CASERASDSYNEQFF
>-|TRBJ1-3|-|TRBV7-2
TGTGCCAGCAGCTTTTCCGGGACTGGAAACACCATATATTTT
CASSFSGTGNTIYF
>-|TRBJ2-7|TRBD2|TRBV5-6
TGTGCCAGCAGCTTGGCCGAGCGGGGGGACTACTACGAGCAGTACTTC
CASSLAERGDYYEQYF
>-|TRBJ2-2|TRBD2|TRBV9
TGTGCCAGCAGCGTAGGGGCTAGCGGGAGTTCGACCGGGGAGCTGTTTTTT
CASSVGASGSSTGELFF
>-|TRBJ1-2|-|TRBV4-1
TGCGCCAGCAGCCCCCTAGGGGGAAACTATGGCTACACCTTC
CASSPLGGNYGYTF
>-|TRBJ2-3|-|TRBV7-9
TGTGCCAGCAGCACCATCTCTAGACGAAGCACAGATACGCAGTATTTT
CASSTISRRSTDTQYF
>-|TRBJ2-3|-|TRBV10-3
TGTGCCATCAGTGATTCCGTGCGGAGCACAGATACGCAGTATTTT
CAISDSVRSTDTQYF
>few|TRBJ1-1|-|TRBV5-4
TGTGCCAGCAGCATCAGTAAACAGGGGAACACTGAAGCTTTCTTT
CASSISKQGNTEAFF
>-|TRBJ2-1|-|TRBV7-6
TGTGCCAGCAGTAAATCCATGGGGGGCTCCTACAATGAGCAGTTCTTC
CASSKSMGGSYNEQFF
>once|TRBJ2-1|TRBD2|TRBV5-8
TGTGCCAGCAGCTTGAGGGGAGGGACCTACAATGAGCAGTTCTTC
CASSLRGGTYNEQFF
>-|TRBJ2-2|-|TRBV28
TGTGCCAGCAGTTTTTGGCAGCGGTACACCGGGGAGCTGTTTTTT
CASSFWQRYTGELFF
>-|TRBJ1-5|-|TRBV2
TGTGCCAGCAGTGGACAAAGCAATAGCAATCAGCCCCAGCATTTT
CASSGQSNSNQPQHF
>-|TRBJ1-2|-|TRBV28
TGTGCCAGCAGCCTGCCCCCGGAGGTCGGCGGCTACACCTTC
CASSLPPEVGGYTF
>-|TRBJ2-3|TRBD2|TRBV19
TGTGCCAGTAGTATGGGGACTAGCGGGAGAAGTACAGATACGCAGTATTTT
CASSMGTSGRSTDTQYF
>-|TRBJ1-1|TRBD1|TRBV10-2
TGCGCCAGCAGCGCCGGGACAGGTACTGAAGCTTTCTTT
CASSAGTGTEAFF
>-|TRBJ2-1|TRBD1|TRBV10-3
TGTGCCATCAGTATTCCGGGACAGAAGCAGTTCTTC
CAISIPGQKQFF
>once|TRBJ1-2|-|TRBV5-1
TGCGCCAGCAGCTTGGGGAGCAGCTTAAACTATGGCTACACCTTC
CASSLGSSLNYGYTF
>-|TRBJ1-1|TRBD1|TRBV18
TGTGCCAGCTCACCTTACAGGGGGTTAGGGAAGACTGAAGCTTTCTTT
CASSPYRGLGKTEAFF
>-|TRBJ1-2|TRBD1|TRBV14
TGTGCCAGCAGCCAGAGGGACAGCAGGCCTGAGTTTAACTATGGCTACACCTTC
CASSQRDSRPEFNYGYTF
>-|TRBJ2-1|-|TRBV18
TGTGCCAGCTCACCATTCTACGGAGGGTCCGGGAATGAGCAGTTCTTC
CASSPFYGGSGNEQFF
>-|TRBJ2-1|-|TRBV7-3
TGTGCCAGCAGCCCAGGATACGGATCCTACAATGAGCAGTTCTTC
CASSPGYGSYNEQFF
>-|TRBJ1-2|-|TRBV15
TGTGCCACCAGCCAGGATCTGAGTGGCTACACCTTC
CATSQDLSGYTF
>-|TRBJ2-3|-|TRBV18
TGTGCCAGCTCACCACCAACTCGCACAGATACGCAGTATTTT
CASSPPTRTDTQYF